This T cell receptor (beta chain) came from a study of CD4 T cells in relation to SARS-CoV-2 and coronaviruses. Data came from immunoSEQ multiplex PCR; TCRdb stores just in-frame clones and leaves some out. Here the sample spans under 20,000 clones, roughly 77% being singletons. As to this clone: Its specificity is unknown.

Trimming removed 7 bases from V and 3 bases from J, with 15 bases in between. Per germline, CDR1 MNHEY and CDR2 SVGAGI. The length of the CDR3 is 14 residues. The unexposed donors gave CD4+ T cells in about 2011-2019, prior to COVID-19. CD4+ T cells were isolated from the cells after 10 days of culture. Testing used SARS-CoV-2 S/N and four cold-coronavirus spikes on unexposed-donor CD4+ T cells, cells permitting. Sequences were obtained from CD4+ T cells from PBMCs, cultured in vitro. The sequence was obtained from a human donor in good health. The chain links TRBV6-5 to TRBJ1-2; no definite D call. DNA for the CDR3: TGTGCCAGCACTAACCCTGGACGGTACTATGGCTACACCTTC. Translation gives CASTNPGRYYGYTF.